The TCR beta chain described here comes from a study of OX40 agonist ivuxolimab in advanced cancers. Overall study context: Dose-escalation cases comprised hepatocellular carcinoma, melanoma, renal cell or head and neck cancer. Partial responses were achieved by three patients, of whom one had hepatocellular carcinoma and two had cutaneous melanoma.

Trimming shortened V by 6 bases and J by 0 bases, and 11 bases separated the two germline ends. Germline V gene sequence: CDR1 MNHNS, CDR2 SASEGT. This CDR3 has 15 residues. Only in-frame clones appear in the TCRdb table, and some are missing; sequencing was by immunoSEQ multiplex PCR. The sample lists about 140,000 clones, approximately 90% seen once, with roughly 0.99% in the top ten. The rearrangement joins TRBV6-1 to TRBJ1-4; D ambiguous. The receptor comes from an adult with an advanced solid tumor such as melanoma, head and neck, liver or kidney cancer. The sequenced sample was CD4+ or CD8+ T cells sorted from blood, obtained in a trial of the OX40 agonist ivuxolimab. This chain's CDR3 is CASREAVATNEKLFF. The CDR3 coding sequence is TGTGCCAGCAGGGAGGCGGTTGCAACTAATGAAAAACTGTTTTTT.